The 26 T cell receptor beta chains in this list originate from one sample, sequenced in a study of shared clonotypes between healthy human individuals (dated by TCRdb to about 2020). Receptors were amplified or captured by the immunoSEQ multiplex PCR assay. Not all clones reach the TCRdb copy of this immuneACCESS table, which keeps in-frame sequences only. Checked studies attribute under half of the gap to unresolved V genes and leave the rest unexplained. The sample has more than 1,200,000 clones on record, approximately 98.5% of them singletons. The top ten constitute roughly 0.36% of the sample. The specimen sequenced was naive CD4+ T cells sorted from blood. This sample's cell subset or site label indicates: CD45RA+ positively selected. The receptors were gathered from a man aged 30-40 years in good health.

This sequence joins TRBV9 and TRBJ2-1; the match to TRBD2 covers 13 bases. Germline V gene sequence: CDR1 SGDLS, CDR2 YYNGEE. With V trimmed by 2 bases and J by 8 bases, 1 base remained unmatched. CDR3 length: 14 amino acids. The CDR3 coding sequence is TGTGCCAGCAGCGTCGGGACTAGCGGGGATGAGCAGTTCTTC. Its protein is CASSVGTSGDEQFF.

On this clone itself: Within the sample, other DNA sequences also encode this same CDR3. The CDR3 here is CASSLDSNYGYTF. CDR3 sequence (DNA): TGTGCCAGCAGCTTAGACAGCAACTATGGCTACACCTTC. The V call is TRBV7-9, the J call TRBJ1-2; no clear D. In germline, CDR1 is SEHNR, CDR2 FQNEAQ (reference sequence). Trimming stripped 1 base from V and 2 bases from J, with 5 bases between. This CDR3 is built from 13 residues.

The chain has TRBV28 and TRBJ1-1, with D tentatively TRBD1 (5 bases). CDR1 and CDR2 (germline): MDHEN, SYDVKM. Trimming cost V 3 bases and J 11 bases, with 13 bases left between them. This CDR3 is built from 12 residues. CDR3 sequence: CASSFGQGRAFF. The CDR3 nucleotides are TGTGCCAGCAGTTTTGGGCAGGGACGGGCTTTCTTT.

The chain links TRBV6-6 to TRBJ2-5; no clear D. This CDR3 contains 15 residues. The V gene lost 4 bases and the J gene lost 0 bases, with 12 bases spanning the gap. Per the germline V gene, CDR1 is MNHNY and CDR2 is SVGAGI (reference sequence). CDR3: CASSFSIRDQETQYF. The CDR3 nucleotides are TGTGCCAGCAGTTTCTCCATCCGGGACCAAGAGACCCAGTACTTC.

The chain links TRBV10-3 to TRBJ2-7; perhaps TRBD2 as D (6 bases). The V end was cut by 6 bases, the J end by 2 bases, with 23 bases between. Germline V gene lookup returns CDR1 ENHRY and CDR2 SYGVKD. The CDR3 has 17 amino acids. The CDR3 nucleotides are TGTGCCATCAGCCCGGAGGGAGCCCCCTTGATTACCTACGAGCAGTACTTC. Its protein product is CAISPEGAPLITYEQYF.

The chain has TRBV9 and TRBJ2-1, with D possibly matching TRBD1 (6 bases). The V and J ends lost 2 bases and 0 bases respectively, with 15 bases between them. The CDR3 is 17 amino acids. Germline-derived CDR1 and CDR2 are SGDLS and YYNGEE. The CDR3 here is CASSVSGTSSSYNEQFF. The CDR3 nucleotides are TGTGCCAGCAGCGTCTCAGGGACATCGAGCTCCTACAATGAGCAGTTCTTC.

The chain is built from TRBV6-6 and TRBJ2-3; 10 nucleotides agree with TRBD2. The J segment lost 3 bases and the V segment lost 5 bases, leaving 8 bases of the junction unmatched. Germline V gives CDR1 MNHNY, CDR2 SVGAGI (reference sequence). This CDR3 has 16 amino acids. In DNA, the CDR3 is TGTGCCAGCAGTAGCCGGGCTAGCGGGAGAACAGATACGCAGTATTTT. Protein product: CASSSRASGRTDTQYF.

The sample holds one count of this clone. The chain joins TRBV11-3 to TRBJ2-3, with 15 bases fitting TRBD2. Germline assignment: CDR1 SGHNT and CDR2 YENEEA. The CDR3 is 19 amino acids. J lost 5 bases, V lost 3 bases, and 12 bases had no gene match. The CDR3 DNA follows: TGTGCCAGCAGCTTTGGACTAGCGGGAGGGCCGGTTGGGTTAGATACGCAGTATTTT. Protein sequence: CASSFGLAGGPVGLDTQYF.

The rearrangement uses TRBV10-3 and TRBJ2-1, with D unresolved. With 0 bases removed from V and 6 bases from J, the gap between germline ends came to 9 bases. The CDR3 runs 14 residues. Germline V gives CDR1 ENHRY, CDR2 SYGVKD. The CDR3, as DNA: TGTGCCATCAGTGAGTCGCCACTCGGCAATGAGCAGTTCTTC. Amino acid sequence: CAISESPLGNEQFF.

The chain employs TRBV15 and TRBJ1-4; 9 bases are shared with TRBD1. Germline CDR1 is LNHNV and CDR2 is YYDKDF (reference sequence). The CDR3 is made up of 15 amino acids. J was trimmed by 7 bases and V by 4 bases; bases with no gene match: 7. The CDR3 bases are TGTGCCACCAGCAATTGGGGACAGGGAGTTGAAAAACTGTTTTTT. It translates to CATSNWGQGVEKLFF.

V gene TRBV28 combines with J gene TRBJ2-7; D might be TRBD2 (6 bases). Germline V gene lookup returns CDR1 MDHEN and CDR2 SYDVKM. V lost 7 bases and J lost 1, with 17 bases in between. This CDR3 is built from 15 residues. CDR3 loop: CASTQAGPNSYEQYF. CDR3 DNA: TGTGCCAGCACCCAGGCGGGGCCGAATTCCTACGAGCAGTACTTC.

This chain uses TRBV29-1 with TRBJ1-1; 7 bases match TRBD1. CDR1 is SQVTM and CDR2 is ANQGSEA in the germline V gene. J lost 4 bases, V lost 7 bases, and 9 bases had no gene match. This CDR3 has 13 amino acids. In nucleotides, the CDR3 is TGCAGCGCTTTAGGGGGCCCGGGCACTGAAGCTTTCTTT. It encodes CSALGGPGTEAFF.

The chain employs TRBV28 and TRBJ1-4; D gene ambiguous. Per the germline V gene, CDR1 is MDHEN and CDR2 is SYDVKM. The V and J ends lost 8 bases and 0 bases respectively, with 10 bases between them. The length of the CDR3 is 14 residues. CDR3 DNA: TGTGCCAGCCTAGGGTTTGCAACTAATGAAAAACTGTTTTTT. As protein: CASLGFATNEKLFF.

V is TRBV7-2 and J is TRBJ2-3; 9 bases are shared with TRBD2. Germline V gene data show CDR1 as SGHTA and CDR2 as FQGNSA. There are 15 residues in the CDR3. The V gene end was trimmed by 1 base and the J gene end by 5 bases; junction bases not matched to a gene: 4. This CDR3 is CASSLVAGVKDTQYF. DNA for the CDR3: TGTGCCAGCAGCTTAGTAGCGGGAGTTAAAGATACGCAGTATTTT.

Remarks on this clone: This specimen includes other DNA sequences encoding the same CDR3. The rearrangement links TRBV6-1 to TRBJ2-1; D not certain. With 3 bases removed from V and 3 bases from J, the gap between germline ends came to 3 bases. The CDR3 runs to 12 residues. CDR1 is MNHNS and CDR2 is SASEGT in the germline V gene. CDR3 sequence (DNA): TGTGCCAGCAGTGAGTTCTACAATGAGCAGTTCTTC. It codes for CASSEFYNEQFF.

The CDR3 nucleotides are TGTGCCATCAGTGAGCTGGGGACAGGGGACACTGAAGCTTTCTTT. Protein product: CAISELGTGDTEAFF. The rearrangement uses TRBV10-3 and TRBJ1-1; 10 positions agree with TRBD1. The CDR3 consists of 15 residues. The germline CDR1 and CDR2 sequences are ENHRY and SYGVKD. The V and J ends lost 2 bases and 3 bases, in that order; junction bases with no gene match: 3.

The V call is TRBV28, the J call TRBJ1-2, with 8 bases lining up with TRBD1. The germline V gene has CDR1 MDHEN and CDR2 SYDVKM. The CDR3 consists of 20 residues. V trimming: 4 bases; J trimming: 4 bases; junction bases outside the gene matches: 23. Here the CDR3 DNA reads TGTGCCAGCAGTTCCCCTTCGGGGACAGGCGTCGGGGGTTACTTCTATGGCTACACCTTC. Its translation: CASSSPSGTGVGGYFYGYTF.

The chain recombines TRBV28 with TRBJ1-2; no clear D. The CDR3 is 13 amino acids. Between the trimmed V and J ends, which lost 4 bases and 8 bases, there was a span of 14 bases. Looked up from germline, CDR1 is MDHEN and CDR2 is SYDVKM. CDR3 in DNA: TGTGCCAGCAGTTCCCAGGTACCGGGGGGCTACACCTTC. Its protein product is CASSSQVPGGYTF.

The chain combines TRBV5-5 with TRBJ2-1, with 8 positions matching TRBD1. After removal of 1 base from V and 2 bases from J, the junction contained 5 bases not matched to a gene. This CDR3 comprises 16 residues. Per germline, CDR1 SGHKS and CDR2 YYEKEE (reference sequence). The CDR3 nucleotides read TGTGCCAGCAGCTTGATTGACAGGGGCCCCTACAATGAGCAGTTCTTC. This sequence encodes CASSLIDRGPYNEQFF.

V is TRBV7-9 and J is TRBJ2-7, with TRBD2 matching 11 bases. This CDR3 region has 15 residues. Trimming at V came to 5 bases and at J to 9 bases, leaving 12 bases not matched to a gene. Germline-derived CDR1 and CDR2 are SEHNR and FQNEAQ (reference sequence). The DNA for the CDR3 is TGTGCCAGCAGCCTCGCGGGCGGGACTAGCGGTGGGCAGTACTTC. Protein product: CASSLAGGTSGGQYF.

The V gene is TRBV5-1, the J gene TRBJ2-7; 8 positions agree with TRBD1. Germline lookup yields CDR1 SGHRS and CDR2 YFSETQ. V dropped 0 bases and J dropped 6; count of bases not matched to a gene: 2. The CDR3 contains 13 residues. CDR3 nucleotides: TGCGCCAGCAGCTTGGGGGACAGGTTCGAGCAGTACTTC. Amino acids: CASSLGDRFEQYF. Complete variable domain (other parts from reference TRBV5-1 and TRBJ2-7): KAGVTQTPRYLIKTRGQQVTLSCSPISGHRSVSWYQQTPGQGLQFLFEYFSETQRNKGNFPGRFSGRQFSNSRSEMNVSTLELGDSALYLCASSLGDRFEQYFGPGTRLTVT.

The V gene is TRBV7-2, the J gene TRBJ1-2; no reliable D call. Germline assignment: CDR1 SGHTA and CDR2 FQGNSA. V dropped 1 base and J dropped 4 bases, with 10 bases sitting between them. This CDR3 has 14 residues. The CDR3 coding sequence is TGTGCCAGCAGCTTAGAGATAGGAGGCTATGGCTACACCTTC. Translation gives CASSLEIGGYGYTF.

The DNA of the CDR3 is TGTGCCAGCTCACCCCGTAGGGGCAGGGCCACAGATACGCAGTATTTT. Protein sequence: CASSPRRGRATDTQYF. The J gene is TRBJ2-3, the V gene TRBV18; D is perhaps TRBD1 (5 bases). CDR1 is KGHSH, CDR2 LQKENI, per germline. CDR3 size: 16 residues. The V and J ends lost 3 bases and 2 bases respectively, with 15 bases between them.

In the case of this clone: The sample has other DNA sequences that encode this CDR3 too. J is TRBJ1-1 and V is TRBV18, with D unclear. V lost 6 bases and J 5 bases, leaving 13 bases between the germline ends. CDR1 is KGHSH, CDR2 LQKENI, per germline. The CDR3 contains 13 residues. CDR3 sequence (DNA): TGTGCCAGCTCCCCCACCGGAGGTACTGAAGCTTTCTTT. The encoded protein is CASSPTGGTEAFF.

The table lists this clone with a count of one. The chain links TRBV5-1 to TRBJ2-5; 7 positions agree with TRBD1. The CDR3 sequence is 16 residues long. After removal of 4 bases from V and 1 base from J, the junction contained 10 bases not matched to a gene. Per the germline V gene, CDR1 is SGHRS and CDR2 is YFSETQ. The CDR3 is CASSPGPGQFQETQYF. The CDR3 DNA reads TGCGCCAGCAGCCCCGGACCGGGACAGTTCCAAGAGACCCAGTACTTC.

The chain couples TRBV29-1 to TRBJ2-1, with unresolved D. V shed 4 bases and J shed 6 bases, with 10 bases lying between them. CDR1 and CDR2 (germline): SQVTM, ANQGSEA. The CDR3 consists of 12 residues. CDR3 DNA sequence: TGCAGCGTTGTTGTAGGATCCAATGAGCAGTTCTTC. Amino acids: CSVVVGSNEQFF.